This passage covers 22 T cell receptor beta chains from one sample sequenced in a study of CD8+CD57+ T cells in acquired aplastic anemia. TCR beta VDJ and CDR3 were profiled, and genomic DNA was the template. Each CDR3 protein is one row after TCRdb ran MiXCR on the reads. This table holds some 120,000 distinct CDR3 sequences, 48% found once. The sequenced sample consisted of sorted CD4+, CD8+, or CD8+CD57+ T cells (not recorded which) from PBMCs. Source of these receptors: a human donor in good health, serving as a control.

By frequency in the sample, this clonotype is medium-sized (0.01 to 0.1%). V and J are TRBV24-1 and TRBJ2-5, with a weak D call TRBD1 (6 bases). Germline V gene data show CDR1 as KGHDR and CDR2 as SFDVKD. This CDR3 is built from 15 residues. V lost 5 bases, J lost 3 bases, and 15 bases lay in between. The CDR3 sequence is CATSASRGAEETQYF. CDR3 coding DNA: TGTGCCACCAGTGCGTCCAGGGGTGCCGAAGAGACCCAGTACTTC.

This clonotype was seen ten or more times. The chain carries TRBV3-1 and TRBJ1-2, with TRBD1 matching over 9 bases. J lost 1 base, V lost 8 bases, and 8 bases had no gene match. The CDR3 has 15 residues. Looked up from germline, CDR1 is LGHDT and CDR2 is YNNKEL (reference sequence). The CDR3 bases are TGTGCCAGCTCGGGACAGGGCTCGATTAACTATGGCTACACCTTC. Amino acids: CASSGQGSINYGYTF. The complete variable domain, with remaining parts taken from reference TRBV3-1 and TRBJ1-2, reads DTAVSQTPKYLVTQMGNDKSIKCEQNLGHDTMYWYKQDSKKFLKIMFSYNNKELIINETVPNRFSPKSPDKAHLNLHINSLELGDSAVYFCASSGQGSINYGYTFGSGTRLTVV.

This clonotype is labeled as medium-sized. This chain joins TRBV10-2 and TRBJ1-2, with D perhaps matching TRBD1 (6 bases). Germline V gene lookup returns CDR1 WSHSY and CDR2 SAAADI. This CDR3 comprises 13 residues. Deletions cut 6 bases from V and 0 bases from J, with 8 bases between. CDR3 sequence: CASRTGANYGYTF. The CDR3, as DNA: TGCGCCAGCAGGACAGGAGCTAACTATGGCTACACCTTC.

This clonotype was seen at least ten times. This chain joins TRBV2 and TRBJ1-2; D gene ambiguous. Germline assignment: CDR1 SNHLY and CDR2 FYNNEI. Trimming shortened V by 1 base and J by 3 bases, and 6 bases separated the two germline ends. The CDR3 covers 13 residues. CDR3 in amino acids: CASSEGTDYGYTF. CDR3 bases: TGTGCCAGCAGTGAAGGCACCGACTATGGCTACACCTTC.

The sample holds many counts of this clonotype. The chain joins TRBV4-1 to TRBJ1-5, with D uncertain. Germline-derived CDR1 and CDR2 are MGHRA and YSYEKL. Trimming stripped 0 bases from V and 3 bases from J, with 9 bases between. The CDR3 length is 15 residues. The CDR3 DNA follows: TGCGCCAGCAGCCAAGATGGTCAGCCCAATCAGCCCCAGCATTTT. Protein product: CASSQDGQPNQPQHF.

In this sample, this clonotype turned up many times. This sequence joins TRBV5-8 and TRBJ1-6, with no clear D. Germline-derived CDR1 and CDR2 are SGHTS and YDEGEE. Trimming removed 4 bases at V and 7 bases at J, with 12 bases between. The CDR3 loop spans 14 amino acids. The CDR3, as DNA: TGTGCCAGCAGCCCCGGACTGACGAATTCACCCCTCCACTTT. It yields the protein CASSPGLTNSPLHF.

This rearrangement joins TRBV5-6 to TRBJ2-5; TRBD1 aligns across 10 bases. Germline V gene data show CDR1 as SGHDT and CDR2 as YYEEEE. There are 14 residues in the CDR3. V lost 4 bases and J lost 5; bases outside the gene matches: 5. CDR3 nucleotide sequence: TGTGCCAGCAGCCAGACAGGGGGCGGGGAGACCCAGTACTTC. Translated: CASSQTGGGETQYF.

This clonotype came up many times. This chain links TRBV12-3 or TRBV12-4 with TRBJ1-5; D is uncertain. The CDR3 has 12 amino acids. V lost 0 bases to trimming and J lost 4 bases, with 1 base between them. CDR3 sequence reads: CASSLANQPQHF. In DNA, the CDR3 is TGTGCCAGCAGTTTAGCAAATCAGCCCCAGCATTTT.

This clonotype showed up many times. V gene TRBV19 combines with J gene TRBJ2-7; D remains ambiguous. The CDR3 consists of 11 residues. V dropped 8 bases and J dropped 3 bases, with 8 bases sitting between them. Germline CDR1 LNHDA, CDR2 SQIVND (reference sequence). The CDR3 protein is CASGVGYEQYF. DNA for the CDR3: TGTGCCAGTGGGGTAGGCTACGAGCAGTACTTC.

This chain uses TRBV10-1 with TRBJ1-2; D may be TRBD1 (5 bases). The V gene's germline CDR1 is WNHNN and CDR2 SYGVQD (reference sequence). The CDR3 has 13 residues. V dropped 10 bases and J dropped 3 bases, with 15 bases sitting between them. CDR3 in DNA: TGCGCCAAGATCGGGGGTCTAGACTATGGCTACACCTTC. It encodes CAKIGGLDYGYTF.

Many counts were recorded for this clonotype. V and J are TRBV11-2 and TRBJ2-1; 12 bases map to TRBD2. Germline V gives CDR1 SGHAT, CDR2 FQNNGV. Germline trimming cut 5 bases from V and 7 bases from J; bases unmatched to any gene: 12. The CDR3 loop spans 17 amino acids. Here the CDR3 reads CASSLGTSGRLKNEQFF. DNA for the CDR3: TGTGCCAGCAGCCTAGGGACTAGCGGGCGTCTTAAAAATGAGCAGTTCTTC.

This clonotype has more than one count but fewer than ten. The chain couples TRBV29-1 to TRBJ1-2, with a possible D match to TRBD1 (6 bases). The CDR3 covers 11 residues. V was clipped by 4 bases and J by 4 bases, with 7 bases between them. Germline CDR1 is SQVTM and CDR2 is ANQGSEA. In DNA, the CDR3 is TGCAGCGTTGGGACAGTCTATGGCTACACCTTC. The encoded protein is CSVGTVYGYTF.

In regard to this clonotype: This may be a read error: a much more frequent sequence differs by one nucleotide. The chain combines TRBV12-3 or TRBV12-4 with TRBJ1-4; D remains ambiguous. CDR3 length equals 14 residues. The CDR3 DNA sequence: TGTGCCGGCAGATCGATGGCAACTAATGAAAAACTGTTTTTT. The encoded protein is CAGRSMATNEKLFF.

This clonotype was counted at least ten times. The rearrangement joins TRBV5-4 to TRBJ2-7, with D perhaps TRBD1 or TRBD2 (6 bases each). Germline-derived CDR1 and CDR2 are SGHNT and YYREEE (reference sequence). The CDR3 consists of 18 residues. Trimming took off 2 bases at V and 0 bases at J, with 21 bases between the two ends. The CDR3 reads CASSFRGLGGDNSYEQYF. The CDR3 DNA reads as TGTGCCAGCAGCTTTCGGGGGCTGGGCGGCGATAACTCCTACGAGCAGTACTTC.

This clonotype was detected once. The J gene is TRBJ1-6, the V gene TRBV20-1; 9 nucleotides line up with TRBD1. The V gene end was trimmed by 5 bases and the J gene end by 11 bases; junction bases not matched to a gene: 7. The CDR3 runs to 13 residues. Germline CDR1 is DFQATT and CDR2 is SNEGSKA (reference sequence). The CDR3 coding sequence is TGCAGTGCTGGGGACAGGGCCAGGACACCCCTCCACTTT. Its protein product is CSAGDRARTPLHF.

This clonotype showed up just a few times. The V and J genes are TRBV7-6 and TRBJ2-7; 7 bases map to TRBD1. The CDR3 sequence is 18 residues long. Trimming at V came to 1 base and at J to 5 bases, leaving 17 bases not matched to a gene. The germline V gene encodes CDR1 SGHVS and CDR2 FNYEAQ. The chain's CDR3 is CASSLEGPEGGQTDEQYF. In DNA, the CDR3 is TGTGCCAGCAGCTTAGAAGGTCCCGAAGGGGGCCAAACCGACGAGCAGTACTTC.

The rearrangement joins TRBV29-1 to TRBJ1-2; no reliable D call. Deletions cut 3 bases from V and 6 bases from J, with 8 bases between. The CDR3 has 11 residues. CDR1 and CDR2 from the germline V gene are SQVTM and ANQGSEA. This chain's CDR3 is CSVDSINGYTF. As DNA, the CDR3 is TGCAGCGTTGACAGTATTAATGGCTACACCTTC.

This sequence joins TRBV29-1 and TRBJ1-2; D is possibly TRBD1 (5 bases). From germline, CDR1 is SQVTM and CDR2 ANQGSEA. Trimming took 6 bases from V and 7 from J, leaving 15 bases between them. This CDR3 has 12 amino acids. CDR3 coding DNA: TGCAGCGTCCTCGGAGGGGCGGCTGGCTACACCTTC. Protein sequence: CSVLGGAAGYTF.

The sample holds many counts of this clonotype. The chain couples TRBV20-1 to TRBJ2-5; the match to TRBD2 covers 8 bases. The germline CDR1 and CDR2 sequences are DFQATT and SNEGSKA (reference sequence). J lost 1 base, V lost 2 bases, and 9 bases had no gene match. There are 16 residues in the CDR3. Here the CDR3 DNA reads TGCAGTGCTAGATCGATAGCGGGGCCCCCCCAAGAGACCCAGTACTTC. Translating it yields CSARSIAGPPQETQYF.

This clonotype was recorded a few times. This CDR3 reads CASSYPGNLAFPSGANVLTF. The DNA for the CDR3 is TGTGCCAGCAGTTACCCGGGGAACTTAGCCTTTCCCTCTGGGGCCAACGTCCTGACTTTC. The chain uses TRBV6-2 or TRBV6-3 and TRBJ2-6, with D maybe TRBD2 (5 bases). Germline V lookup: CDR1 MNHEY, CDR2 SVGEGT. CDR3 length equals 20 residues. Trimming removed 2 bases from V and 0 bases from J, with 20 bases in between.

The genes are TRBV18 and TRBJ1-1, with D hard to call. CDR1 and CDR2 from the germline V gene are KGHSH and LQKENI. This CDR3 comprises 14 residues. V shed 6 bases and J shed 0 bases, with 11 bases lying between them. The CDR3 sequence: CASSLGLMNTEAFF. The CDR3 DNA follows: TGTGCCAGCTCCCTCGGACTTATGAACACTGAAGCTTTCTTT.

This rearrangement joins TRBV29-1 to TRBJ1-2; no clear D gene. From germline, CDR1 is SQVTM and CDR2 ANQGSEA. CDR3 size: 11 residues. V lost 7 bases and J 8 bases, leaving 14 bases between the germline ends. The CDR3 reads CSAVEAGGYTF. In DNA form, the CDR3 reads TGCAGCGCCGTGGAGGCCGGCGGCTACACCTTC.